This T cell receptor beta chain derives from a study of T-cell reconstitution after alpha-beta-depleted transplantation in children. Unique molecular identifiers were used to barcode this TCRbeta library. TCRdb reprocessed the PCR reads via MiXCR and lists one record per CDR3 protein. The data contain about 600,000 distinct CDR3 sequences, about 23% of them singletons. CDR1 and CDR2 (germline): SGHNT, YYREEE (reference sequence). With 0 bases removed from V and 0 bases from J, the gap between germline ends came to 6 bases. This CDR3 spans 14 amino acids. Study-level results: Several hundred expanded graft clones reportedly supplied alpha-beta T cells about two months after transplant. Counts and diversity of T cells one year after transplant came mostly from newly produced T cells.

In this sample, this clonotype turned up once. The antigen remains undetermined. This receptor was obtained from a boy in the first two years of life who had a stem cell transplant for acute myeloid leukemia, so the T cells may come from the graft donor. The chain is built from TRBV5-4 and TRBJ1-1, with D unclear. This specimen was PBMCs, mostly from graft donor cells, taken 360 days after TCRalphabeta/CD19-depleted stem cell transplant. CDR3 DNA sequence: TGTGCCAGCAGCTTGGACACAGTGAACACTGAAGCTTTCTTT. This encodes CASSLDTVNTEAFF.